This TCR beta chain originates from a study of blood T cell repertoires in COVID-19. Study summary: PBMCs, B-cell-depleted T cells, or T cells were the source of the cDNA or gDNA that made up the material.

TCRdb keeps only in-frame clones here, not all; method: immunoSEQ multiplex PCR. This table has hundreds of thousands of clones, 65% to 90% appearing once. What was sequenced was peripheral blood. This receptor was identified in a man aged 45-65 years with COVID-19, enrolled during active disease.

In DNA form, the CDR3 reads TGTGCCAGCAGCCAAGGAGTCCCGGGGGGGTATAGTTGGCAGTTCTTC. This gives the protein CASSQGVPGGYSWQFF. The chain recombines TRBV4-2 with TRBJ2-1, with 8 bases lining up with TRBD2. Germline CDR1 reads LGHNA; CDR2 reads YNFKEQ. V lost 1 base to trimming and J lost 12 bases; unmatched junction nucleotides: 14. The CDR3 is 16 residues long.